This record looks at one T cell receptor (beta chain) sequence and its context. A much more abundant neighbour one base away suggests this may be a read error. This record belongs to a study of T cells after yellow fever vaccination. MiXCR was run by TCRdb on the 5' RACE reads, yielding one entry per CDR3 protein. The data contain 300,000 to 400,000 distinct CDR3 sequences, about 6.2% of them singletons. The CDR3 has 15 residues. CDR1 is MNHNS, CDR2 SASEGT, per germline. The TCR was taken from a man aged 25 to 45 who received the YFV17D yellow fever vaccine. The chain employs TRBV6-1 and TRBJ2-1; 12 nucleotides agree with TRBD2. Sequences were derived from PBMCs, sampled 5 days after the yellow fever booster vaccination. The CDR3 loop is CASLSTTSGRGEQLF. The CDR3 region has the DNA TGTGCCAGCTTGTCCACGACTAGCGGGAGAGGTGAGCAGCTCTTC.